Presented here are 20 T cell receptor beta chains from one specimen sequenced in a study of blood T cell repertoires in COVID-19. The table came from immunoSEQ multiplex PCR; TCRdb's copy has only in-frame clones and leaves some out. The sample consists of approximately 150,000 clones, around 84% of them appearing once. The material sequenced was peripheral blood. Receptors were obtained from a woman aged 55-70 years with acute or convalescent COVID-19.

The genes are TRBV19 and TRBJ2-1, with 9 bases fitting TRBD2. The V segment lost 6 bases and the J segment 3 bases; nucleotides outside the gene matches: 3. Germline loops: CDR1 LNHDA, CDR2 SQIVND (reference sequence). This CDR3 comprises 14 residues. As DNA, the CDR3 is TGTGCCAGTAGCCCAGCGGGGGGCTACAATGAGCAGTTCTTC. Translating gives CASSPAGGYNEQFF.

This chain uses TRBV21-1 with TRBJ2-3; the table's D gene call, TRBD1, was not cross checked with the DNA. TRBV21-1 is termed a pseudogene. This CDR3 has 15 amino acids. This chain's CDR3 is CASSSRDRGGDTQYF. In DNA, the CDR3 is TGTGCCAGCAGCTCCCGAGACAGGGGGGGAGATACGCAGTATTTT.

V is TRBV2 and J is TRBJ2-3; D may be TRBD2 (5 bases). From germline, CDR1 is SNHLY and CDR2 FYNNEI. This CDR3 has 15 residues. Trimming shortened V by 2 bases and J by 5 bases, and 14 bases separated the two germline ends. CDR3 protein: CASSESSTGEDTQYF. CDR3 bases: TGTGCCAGCAGTGAAAGTTCCACCGGGGAAGATACGCAGTATTTT.

This chain joins TRBV15 and TRBJ1-2, with 10 bases identical to TRBD1. Unmatched junction bases numbered 7, after V lost 4 bases and J lost 8 bases. The CDR3 has 14 residues. The germline gives CDR1 LNHNV, CDR2 YYDKDF (reference sequence). In nucleotides, the CDR3 is TGTGCCACCAGCACCCGGGGGACAGGGGTGGGCTACACCTTC. Translating it yields CATSTRGTGVGYTF.

The CDR3 is CASSYSGGNYNEQFF. CDR3 coding DNA: TGTGCCAGCAGTTACAGCGGGGGGAACTACAATGAGCAGTTCTTC. The chain employs TRBV6-5 and TRBJ2-1; 9 bases match TRBD2. Germline V gene sequence: CDR1 MNHEY, CDR2 SVGAGI. V was pared by 2 bases and J by 3 bases, with 2 bases of the junction left unmatched. The CDR3 extends over 15 amino acids.

The chain joins TRBV7-2 to TRBJ2-1; D gene uncertain. V lost 5 bases to trimming and J lost 6 bases, with 14 bases between them. The CDR3 loop spans 14 amino acids. CDR1 SGHTA and CDR2 FQGNSA come from the germline V gene. CDR3 in amino acids: CASSPPGDRNEQFF. The CDR3 nucleotides read TGTGCCAGCAGCCCCCCAGGTGATCGCAATGAGCAGTTCTTC.

The chain is built from TRBV18 and TRBJ2-4; TRBD1 matches at 9 bases. Germline V gene data show CDR1 as KGHSH and CDR2 as LQKENI. Trimming took 6 bases from V and 8 from J; bases not matched to a gene: 5. The CDR3 covers 13 residues. The CDR3 bases are TGTGCCAGCTCCCCGGGACAGGGAGACATTCAGTACTTC. Translation gives CASSPGQGDIQYF.

V is TRBV29-1 and J is TRBJ2-5, with D possibly TRBD2 on 6 matching bases. The CDR3 length is 13 residues. Between the trimmed V and J ends, which lost 6 bases and 3 bases, there was a span of 14 bases. The germline CDR1 and CDR2 sequences are SQVTM and ANQGSEA. The CDR3 region is CSVPRRDEETQYF. CDR3 nucleotide sequence: TGCAGCGTACCCAGGAGGGACGAAGAGACCCAGTACTTC.

The chain joins TRBV11-2 to TRBJ2-1; D ambiguous. V lost 1 base, J lost 7 bases, and 8 bases lay in between. The CDR3 sequence is 13 residues long. Per germline, CDR1 SGHAT and CDR2 FQNNGV. This CDR3 reads CASSLVPQNEQFF. CDR3 sequence (DNA): TGTGCCAGCAGCTTAGTCCCACAGAATGAGCAGTTCTTC.

This chain uses TRBV6-5 with TRBJ1-2; tentative D call: TRBD1 (5 bases). V was cut by 0 bases and J by 3 bases, with 11 bases left in between. Germline V gene lookup returns CDR1 MNHEY and CDR2 SVGAGI. This CDR3 has 15 amino acids. The CDR3 spells CASSYSRGGDYGYTF. Written as DNA, the CDR3 is TGTGCCAGCAGTTACTCGCGGGGAGGGGACTATGGCTACACCTTC.

The chain combines TRBV3-1 (or the pseudogene TRBV3-2) with TRBJ2-3; TRBD1 is a possible D gene (6 bases). In germline, CDR1 is LGHDT, CDR2 YNNKEL (reference sequence). The CDR3 contains 13 residues. With 0 bases removed from V and 6 bases from J, the gap between germline ends came to 7 bases. The chain's CDR3 is CASSQDRGDTQYF. The CDR3 bases are TGTGCCAGCAGCCAAGATAGGGGGGATACGCAGTATTTT.

This rearrangement joins TRBV9 to TRBJ2-7; 7 nucleotides align to TRBD1. After removal of 3 bases from V and 4 bases from J, the junction contained 7 bases not matched to a gene. This CDR3 has 14 residues. Germline CDR1 SGDLS, CDR2 YYNGEE. The CDR3 sequence is CASSGRGSLYEQYF. For the CDR3, the DNA is TGTGCCAGCAGCGGCAGGGGGTCGCTTTACGAGCAGTACTTC.

The gene calls are TRBV19 and TRBJ1-6; tentative D call: TRBD1 (6 bases). CDR1 is LNHDA and CDR2 is SQIVND in the germline V gene (reference sequence). This CDR3 has 14 amino acids. Trimming removed 7 bases at V and 9 bases at J, with 16 bases between. DNA of the CDR3: TGTGCCAGTACCCGACGGCCCAGGGGTTCACCCCTCCACTTT. Its protein is CASTRRPRGSPLHF.

Many counts were recorded for this clone. The rearrangement uses TRBV18 and TRBJ2-3; 9 bases are a match to TRBD2. The CDR3 spans 19 residues. With 3 bases clipped from V and 3 bases from J, the junction kept 16 bases outside the gene matches. Per the germline V gene, CDR1 is KGHSH and CDR2 is LQKENI. CDR3 in amino acids: CASSPIAGVSVAKTDTQYF. CDR3 DNA sequence: TGTGCCAGCTCACCCATAGCGGGGGTGTCGGTTGCAAAAACAGATACGCAGTATTTT.

This chain uses TRBV7-9 with TRBJ2-7; perhaps TRBD1 as D (5 bases). Per the germline V gene, CDR1 is SEHNR and CDR2 is FQNEAQ (reference sequence). With 1 base removed from V and 0 bases from J, the gap between germline ends came to 10 bases. The CDR3 sequence is 15 residues long. The CDR3 region is CASSLVVGVSYEQYF. For the CDR3, the DNA is TGTGCCAGCAGCTTAGTAGTAGGGGTCTCCTACGAGCAGTACTTC.

V gene TRBV19 combines with J gene TRBJ1-6; D perhaps matches TRBD1 (6 bases). Trimming took off 1 base at V and 11 bases at J, with 12 bases between the two ends. The length of the CDR3 is 14 residues. CDR1 and CDR2 (germline): LNHDA, SQIVND (reference sequence). CDR3 DNA: TGTGCCAGTAGTATAGCGAGCAGGGGTCCACCCCTCCACTTT. Translated, it gives CASSIASRGPPLHF.

V usage is TRBV12-5 and J usage is TRBJ2-3; a possible D gene is TRBD2 (5 bases). The V gene lost 1 base and the J gene lost 0 bases, with 8 bases spanning the gap. The germline gives CDR1 LGHNT, CDR2 FRNRAP. This CDR3 spans 15 amino acids. CDR3 sequence: CASGLDSGSTDTQYF. CDR3 bases: TGTGCTAGTGGTTTGGACTCGGGGAGCACAGATACGCAGTATTTT.

V gene TRBV11-2 combines with J gene TRBJ1-2; D possibly corresponds to TRBD1 (5 bases). Trimming left V 6 bases short and J 7 bases short, with 15 bases between. The germline V gene encodes CDR1 SGHAT and CDR2 FQNNGV. The CDR3 consists of 13 residues. The CDR3 DNA reads TGTGCCAGCAGTCGTCAGGGCCCTCGTGGCTACACCTTC. Translated, it gives CASSRQGPRGYTF.

CDR3 sequence (DNA): TGCGCCAGCAGCCAAGGGTCGGGCTATGGCTACACCTTC. Amino acids: CASSQGSGYGYTF. This rearrangement joins TRBV4-1 to TRBJ1-2; D is unclear. The V gene's germline CDR1 is MGHRA and CDR2 YSYEKL. This CDR3 spans 13 amino acids. V dropped 1 base and J dropped 4 bases, with 7 bases sitting between them.

The chain couples TRBV18 to TRBJ1-5; D might be TRBD1 (5 bases). Trimming removed 2 bases at V and 0 bases at J, with 11 bases between. The CDR3 covers 16 residues. Germline V gives CDR1 KGHSH, CDR2 LQKENI. CDR3 nucleotide sequence: TGTGCCAGCTCACCAGGGGCGGGACCTAGCAATCAGCCCCAGCATTTT. Protein sequence: CASSPGAGPSNQPQHF.